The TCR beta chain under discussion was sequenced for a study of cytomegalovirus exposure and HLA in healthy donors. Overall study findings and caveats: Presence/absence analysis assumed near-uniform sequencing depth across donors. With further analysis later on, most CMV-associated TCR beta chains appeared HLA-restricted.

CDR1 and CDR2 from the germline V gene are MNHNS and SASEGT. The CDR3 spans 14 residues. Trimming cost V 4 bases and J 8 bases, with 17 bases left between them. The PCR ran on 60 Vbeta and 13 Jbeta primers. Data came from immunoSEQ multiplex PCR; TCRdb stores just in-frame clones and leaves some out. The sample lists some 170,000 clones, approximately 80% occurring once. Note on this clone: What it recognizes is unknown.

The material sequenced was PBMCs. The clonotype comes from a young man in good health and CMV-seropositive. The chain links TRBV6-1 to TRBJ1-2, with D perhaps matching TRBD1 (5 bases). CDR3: CASSAGGRGGGYTF. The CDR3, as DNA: TGTGCCAGCAGTGCTGGGGGGAGGGGAGGAGGCTACACCTTC.